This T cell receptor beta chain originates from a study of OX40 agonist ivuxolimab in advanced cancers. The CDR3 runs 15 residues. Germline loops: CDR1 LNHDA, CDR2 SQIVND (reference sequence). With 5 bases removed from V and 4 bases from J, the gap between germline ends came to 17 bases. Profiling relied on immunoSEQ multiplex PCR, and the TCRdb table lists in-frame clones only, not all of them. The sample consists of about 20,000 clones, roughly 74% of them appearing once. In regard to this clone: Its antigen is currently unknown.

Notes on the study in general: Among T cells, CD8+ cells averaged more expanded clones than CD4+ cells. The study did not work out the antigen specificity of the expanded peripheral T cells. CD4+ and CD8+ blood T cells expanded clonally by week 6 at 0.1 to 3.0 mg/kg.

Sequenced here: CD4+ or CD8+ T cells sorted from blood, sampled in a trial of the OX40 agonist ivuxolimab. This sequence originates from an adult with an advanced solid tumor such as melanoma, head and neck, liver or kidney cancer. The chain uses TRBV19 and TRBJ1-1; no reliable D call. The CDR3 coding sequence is TGTGCCAGTAGTGCGGACTCCGGGAGGGCCACTGAAGCTTTCTTT. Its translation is CASSADSGRATEAFF. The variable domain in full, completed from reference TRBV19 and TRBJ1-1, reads DGGITQSPKYLFRKEGQNVTLSCEQNLNHDAMYWYRQDPGQGLRLIYYSQIVNDFQKGDIAEGYSVSREKKESFPLTVTSAQKNPTAFYLCASSADSGRATEAFFGQGTRLTVV.